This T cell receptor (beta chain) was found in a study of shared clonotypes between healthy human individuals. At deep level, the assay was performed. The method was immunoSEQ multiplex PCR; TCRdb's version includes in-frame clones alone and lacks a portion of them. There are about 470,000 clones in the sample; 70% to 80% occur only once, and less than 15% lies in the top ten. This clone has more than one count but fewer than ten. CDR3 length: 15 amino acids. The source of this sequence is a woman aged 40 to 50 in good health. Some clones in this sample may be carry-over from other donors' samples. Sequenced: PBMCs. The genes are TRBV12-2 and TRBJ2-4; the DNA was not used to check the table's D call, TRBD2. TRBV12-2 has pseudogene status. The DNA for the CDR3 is TGTGCAAGTCGCTCCGGCCCCGGGACTACAAACATTCAGTACTTC. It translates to CASRSGPGTTNIQYF.